This section outlines one T cell receptor beta chain sequence together with its context. The record originates from a study of blood T cell repertoires in COVID-19. The wider study: Researchers got acute and convalescent COVID-19 samples from the United States, Italy and Spain. Sources were T cells, B-cell-depleted T cells, or PBMCs; the material itself was cDNA or gDNA.

The authors' processing: Nucleated cell counts were estimated from reference gene primer amplification. Data came from immunoSEQ multiplex PCR; TCRdb stores just in-frame clones and leaves some out. From that table come the V and J calls and clone size; the DNA was used to work out D and trimming. The data contain tens of thousands of clones, more than 60% of them singletons. The germline gives CDR1 MNHEY, CDR2 SVGEGT. The CDR3 covers 16 residues. V was cut by 6 bases and J by 2 bases, with 20 bases left in between. The TCR sequence derives from a human donor in a cohort sampled during active COVID-19. The chain recombines TRBV6-2 or TRBV6-3 with TRBJ2-7; D call uncertain. Sequenced input: peripheral blood. This CDR3 is CASRPRDSPSPYEQYF. The CDR3 DNA sequence: TGTGCCAGCAGGCCTAGAGACTCACCAAGTCCCTACGAGCAGTACTTC.